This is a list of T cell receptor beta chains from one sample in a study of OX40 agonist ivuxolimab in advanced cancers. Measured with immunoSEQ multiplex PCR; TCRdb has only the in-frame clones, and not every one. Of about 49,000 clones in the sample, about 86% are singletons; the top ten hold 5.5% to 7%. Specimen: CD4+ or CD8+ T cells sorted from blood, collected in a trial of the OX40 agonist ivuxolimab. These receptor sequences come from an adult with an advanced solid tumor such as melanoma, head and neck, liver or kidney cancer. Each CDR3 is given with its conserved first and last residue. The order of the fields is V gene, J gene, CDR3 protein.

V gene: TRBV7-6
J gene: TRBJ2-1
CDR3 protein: CASSLAAGAYNEQFF

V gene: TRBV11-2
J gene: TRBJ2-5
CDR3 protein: CASSLASGDLETQYF

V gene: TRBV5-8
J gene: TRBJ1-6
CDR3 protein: CASRFTGQGGSPLHF

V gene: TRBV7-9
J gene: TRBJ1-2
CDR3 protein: CASRQGGLYGYTF

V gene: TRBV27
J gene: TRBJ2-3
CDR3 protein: CASGTLAHEGTDTQYF

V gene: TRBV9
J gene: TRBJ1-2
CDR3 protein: CASSVFANYGYTF

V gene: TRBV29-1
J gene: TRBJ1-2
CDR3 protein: CSVEAWSTGGASGYTF

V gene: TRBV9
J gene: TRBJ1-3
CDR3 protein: CASRGSGNTIYF

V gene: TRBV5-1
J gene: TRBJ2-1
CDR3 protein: CASSLEVSSEQFF

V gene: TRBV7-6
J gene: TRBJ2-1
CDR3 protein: CASSTWPNEQFF

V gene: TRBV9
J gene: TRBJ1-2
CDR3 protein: CASSVVGSEGYGYTF

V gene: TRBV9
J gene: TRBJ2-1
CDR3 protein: CASSLPLGGGSYNEQFF

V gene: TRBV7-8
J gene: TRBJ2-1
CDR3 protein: CASSLWGGYNEQFF

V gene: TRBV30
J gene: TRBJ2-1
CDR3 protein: CAWSAPPGPYNEQFF

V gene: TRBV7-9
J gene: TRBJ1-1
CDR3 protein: CASSLTTEAFF

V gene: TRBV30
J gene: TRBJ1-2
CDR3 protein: CAYRTYGYTF

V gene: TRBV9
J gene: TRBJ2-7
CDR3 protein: CASSVGQGTYEQYF

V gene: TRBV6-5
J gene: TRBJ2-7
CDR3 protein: CASSYSIGQGSYEQYF

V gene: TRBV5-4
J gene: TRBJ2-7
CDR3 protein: CASSSEPGQHYEQYF

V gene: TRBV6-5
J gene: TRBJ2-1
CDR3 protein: CASYQGNEQFF

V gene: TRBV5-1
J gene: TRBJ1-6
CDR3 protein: CASSLTQQGYDSPLHF

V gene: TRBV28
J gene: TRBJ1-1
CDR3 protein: CASSRGQGGPIGTEAFF

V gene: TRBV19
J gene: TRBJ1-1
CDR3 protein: CASSIPGLMNTEAFF

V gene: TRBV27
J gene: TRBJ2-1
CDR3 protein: CASTPGSGAYNEQFF

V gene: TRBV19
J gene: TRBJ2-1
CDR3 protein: CASSMTKYNEQFF

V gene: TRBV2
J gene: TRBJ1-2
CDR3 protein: CASVYKAAAWDYGYTF

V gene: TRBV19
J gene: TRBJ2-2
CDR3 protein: CASSPPSLAGEELFF

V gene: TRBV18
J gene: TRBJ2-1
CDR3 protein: CASSPSGVNEQFF

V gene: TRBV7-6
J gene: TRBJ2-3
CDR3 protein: CASSSFEHTDTQYF

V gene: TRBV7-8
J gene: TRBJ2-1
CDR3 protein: CASSLNSYNEQFF

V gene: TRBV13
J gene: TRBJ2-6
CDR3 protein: CASSNRDRGRWANVLTF

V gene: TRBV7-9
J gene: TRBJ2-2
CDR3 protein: CASSYSGSVTGELFF

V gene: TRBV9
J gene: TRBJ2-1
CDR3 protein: CASSGGTSGRVPYNEQFF

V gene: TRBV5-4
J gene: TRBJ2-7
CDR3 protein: CASSPTDFAPEQYF

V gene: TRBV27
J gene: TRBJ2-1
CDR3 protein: CASSGGLAGATAMDNEQFF

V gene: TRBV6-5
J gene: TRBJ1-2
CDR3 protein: CASSSPGQGNYGYTF

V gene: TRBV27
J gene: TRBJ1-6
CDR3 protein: CASSESQSGSPLHF

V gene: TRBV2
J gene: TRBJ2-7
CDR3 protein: CARQAGPSLYEQYF

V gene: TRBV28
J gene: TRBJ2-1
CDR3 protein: CASSLGTLSYNEQFF

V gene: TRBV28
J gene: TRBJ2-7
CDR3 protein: CASSLTRSLSYEQYF

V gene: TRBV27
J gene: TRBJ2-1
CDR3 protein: CASSIIGLAGHNEQFF

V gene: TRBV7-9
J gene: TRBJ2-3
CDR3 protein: CASSFNWNTQYF

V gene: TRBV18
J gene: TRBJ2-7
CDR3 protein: CASSPDSGREQYF

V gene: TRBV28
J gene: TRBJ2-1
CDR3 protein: CASSFPRQGFNEQFF

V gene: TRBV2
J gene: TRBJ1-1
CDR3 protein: CASKQGNTEAFF

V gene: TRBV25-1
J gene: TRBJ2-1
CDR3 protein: CASSGGGPYNEQFF

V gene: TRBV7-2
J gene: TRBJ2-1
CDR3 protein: CASSSSIYNEQFF

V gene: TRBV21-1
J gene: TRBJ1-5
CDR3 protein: CASSKVGTDTNQPQHF

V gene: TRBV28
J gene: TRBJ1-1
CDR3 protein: CASSFGGGWTEAFF

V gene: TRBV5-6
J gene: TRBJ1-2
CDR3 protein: CASSLNGAGCTF

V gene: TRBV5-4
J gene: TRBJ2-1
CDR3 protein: CASTPWNQAYEQFF

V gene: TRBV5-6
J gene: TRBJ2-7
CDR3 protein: CASSLGFYEQYF

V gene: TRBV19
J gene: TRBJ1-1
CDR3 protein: CASSIDRDREYNTEAFF